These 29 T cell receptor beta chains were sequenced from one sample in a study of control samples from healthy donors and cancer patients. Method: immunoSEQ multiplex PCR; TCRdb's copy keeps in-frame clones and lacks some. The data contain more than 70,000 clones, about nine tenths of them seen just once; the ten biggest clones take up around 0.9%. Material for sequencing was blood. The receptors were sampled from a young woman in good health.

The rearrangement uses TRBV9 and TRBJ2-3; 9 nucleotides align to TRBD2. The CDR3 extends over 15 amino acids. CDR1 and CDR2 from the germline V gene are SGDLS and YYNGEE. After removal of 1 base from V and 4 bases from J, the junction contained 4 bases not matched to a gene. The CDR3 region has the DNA TGTGCCAGCAGCGTAACTAGCGGGCGATCAGATACGCAGTATTTT. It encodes CASSVTSGRSDTQYF.

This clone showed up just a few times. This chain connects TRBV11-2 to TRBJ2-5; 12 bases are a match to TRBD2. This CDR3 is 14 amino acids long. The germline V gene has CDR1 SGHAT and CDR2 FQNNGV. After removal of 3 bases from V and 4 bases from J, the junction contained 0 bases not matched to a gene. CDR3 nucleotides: TGTGCCAGCAGCTTGACTAGCGGGAGAGAGACCCAGTACTTC. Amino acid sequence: CASSLTSGRETQYF. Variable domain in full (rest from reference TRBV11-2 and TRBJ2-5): EAGVAQSPRYKIIEKRQSVAFWCNPISGHATLYWYQQILGQGPKLLIQFQNNGVVDDSQLPKDRFSAERLKGVDSTLKIQPAKLEDSAVYLCASSLTSGRETQYFGPGTRLLVL.

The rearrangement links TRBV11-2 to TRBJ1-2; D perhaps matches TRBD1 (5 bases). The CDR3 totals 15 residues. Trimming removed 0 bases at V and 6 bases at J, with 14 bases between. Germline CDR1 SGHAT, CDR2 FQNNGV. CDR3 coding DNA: TGTGCCAGCAGCTTAGACGGGGCTCCGTCGGATGGCTACACCTTC. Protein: CASSLDGAPSDGYTF.

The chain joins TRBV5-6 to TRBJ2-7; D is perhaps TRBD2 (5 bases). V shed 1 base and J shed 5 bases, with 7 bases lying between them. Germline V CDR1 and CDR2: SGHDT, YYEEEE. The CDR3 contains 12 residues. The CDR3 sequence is CASSLPGNEQYF. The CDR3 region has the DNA TGTGCCAGCAGCTTGCCGGGGAACGAGCAGTACTTC.

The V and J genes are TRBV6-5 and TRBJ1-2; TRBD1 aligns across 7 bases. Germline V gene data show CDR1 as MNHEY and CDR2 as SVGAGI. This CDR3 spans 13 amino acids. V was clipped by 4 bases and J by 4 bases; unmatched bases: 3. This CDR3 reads CASSFGQAYGYTF. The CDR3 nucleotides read TGTGCCAGCAGTTTCGGACAGGCCTATGGCTACACCTTC.

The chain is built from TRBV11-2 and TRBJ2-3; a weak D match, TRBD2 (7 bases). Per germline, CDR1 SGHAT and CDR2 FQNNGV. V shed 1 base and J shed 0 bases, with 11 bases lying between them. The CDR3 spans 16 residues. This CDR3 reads CASSLVAGASTDTQYF. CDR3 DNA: TGTGCCAGCAGCTTAGTCGCGGGGGCTAGCACAGATACGCAGTATTTT.

The CDR3, as DNA: TGTGCCAGCAGCGGACCTGACAGCGGCTACACCTTC. Protein product: CASSGPDSGYTF. The chain combines TRBV9 with TRBJ1-2, with D perhaps TRBD1 (5 bases). This CDR3 comprises 12 residues. Deletions cut 3 bases from V and 8 bases from J, with 11 bases between. The germline gives CDR1 SGDLS, CDR2 YYNGEE.

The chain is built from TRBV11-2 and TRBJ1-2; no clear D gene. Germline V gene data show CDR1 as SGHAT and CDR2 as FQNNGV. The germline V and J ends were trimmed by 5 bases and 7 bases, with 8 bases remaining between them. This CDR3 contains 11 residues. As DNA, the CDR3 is TGTGCCAGCAGCCCTGGGCGTGGCTACACCTTC. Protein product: CASSPGRGYTF. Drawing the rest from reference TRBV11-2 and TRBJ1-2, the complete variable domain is EAGVAQSPRYKIIEKRQSVAFWCNPISGHATLYWYQQILGQGPKLLIQFQNNGVVDDSQLPKDRFSAERLKGVDSTLKIQPAKLEDSAVYLCASSPGRGYTFGSGTRLTVV.

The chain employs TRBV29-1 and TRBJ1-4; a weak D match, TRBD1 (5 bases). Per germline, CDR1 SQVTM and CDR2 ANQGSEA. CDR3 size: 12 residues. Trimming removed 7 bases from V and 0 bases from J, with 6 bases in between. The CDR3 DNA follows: TGCAGCGGGACAACAACTAATGAAAAACTGTTTTTT. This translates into CSGTTTNEKLFF.

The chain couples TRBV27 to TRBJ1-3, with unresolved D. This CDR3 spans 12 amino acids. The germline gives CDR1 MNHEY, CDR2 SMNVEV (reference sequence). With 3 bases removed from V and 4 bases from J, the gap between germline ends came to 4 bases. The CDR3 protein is CASSFGGNTIYF. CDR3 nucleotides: TGTGCCAGCAGTTTCGGAGGAAACACCATATATTTT.

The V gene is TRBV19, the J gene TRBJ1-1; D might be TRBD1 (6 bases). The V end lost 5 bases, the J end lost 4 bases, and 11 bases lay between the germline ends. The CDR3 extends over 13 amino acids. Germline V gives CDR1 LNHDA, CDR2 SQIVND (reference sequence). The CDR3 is CASSLEGGTEAFF. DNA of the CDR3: TGTGCCAGTAGTCTTGAGGGGGGCACTGAAGCTTTCTTT.

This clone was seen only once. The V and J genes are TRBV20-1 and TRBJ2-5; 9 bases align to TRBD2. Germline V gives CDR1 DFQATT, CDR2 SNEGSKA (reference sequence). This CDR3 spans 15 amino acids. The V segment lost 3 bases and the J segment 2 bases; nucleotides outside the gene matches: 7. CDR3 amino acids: CSASRSSGNQETQYF. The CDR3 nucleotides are TGCAGTGCTAGTCGTTCTAGCGGGAATCAAGAGACCCAGTACTTC.

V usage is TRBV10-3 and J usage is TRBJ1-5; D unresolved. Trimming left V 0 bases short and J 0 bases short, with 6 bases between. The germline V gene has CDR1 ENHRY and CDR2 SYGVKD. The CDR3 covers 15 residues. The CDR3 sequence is CAISESGGSNQPQHF. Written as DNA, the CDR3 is TGTGCCATCAGTGAGTCAGGAGGTAGCAATCAGCCCCAGCATTTT.

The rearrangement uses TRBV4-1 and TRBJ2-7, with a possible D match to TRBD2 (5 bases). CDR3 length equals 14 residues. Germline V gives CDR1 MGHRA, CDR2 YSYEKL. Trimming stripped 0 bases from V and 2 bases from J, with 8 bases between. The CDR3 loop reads CASSQDTGTYEQYF. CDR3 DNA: TGCGCCAGCAGCCAAGATACCGGGACCTACGAGCAGTACTTC.

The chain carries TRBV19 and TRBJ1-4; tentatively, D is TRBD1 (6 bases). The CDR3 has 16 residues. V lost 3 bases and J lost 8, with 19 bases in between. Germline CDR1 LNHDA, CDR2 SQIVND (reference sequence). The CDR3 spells CASSIPRGGGEEKLFF. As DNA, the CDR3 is TGTGCCAGTAGTATCCCCCGGGGAGGGGGAGAAGAAAAACTGTTTTTT. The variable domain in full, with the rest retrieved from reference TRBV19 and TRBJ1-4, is DGGITQSPKYLFRKEGQNVTLSCEQNLNHDAMYWYRQDPGQGLRLIYYSQIVNDFQKGDIAEGYSVSREKKESFPLTVTSAQKNPTAFYLCASSIPRGGGEEKLFFGSGTQLSVL.

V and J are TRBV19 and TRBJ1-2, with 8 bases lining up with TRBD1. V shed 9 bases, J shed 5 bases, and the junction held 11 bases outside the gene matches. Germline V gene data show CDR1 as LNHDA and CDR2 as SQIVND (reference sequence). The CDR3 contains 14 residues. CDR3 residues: CASTIPDRAYGYTF. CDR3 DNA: TGTGCCAGCACTATTCCGGACAGGGCTTATGGCTACACCTTC.

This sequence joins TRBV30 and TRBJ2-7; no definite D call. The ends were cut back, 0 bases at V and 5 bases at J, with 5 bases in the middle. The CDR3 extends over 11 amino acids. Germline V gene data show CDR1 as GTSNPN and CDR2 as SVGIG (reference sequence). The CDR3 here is CAWSVRDEQYF. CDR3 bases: TGTGCCTGGAGTGTACGAGACGAGCAGTACTTC.

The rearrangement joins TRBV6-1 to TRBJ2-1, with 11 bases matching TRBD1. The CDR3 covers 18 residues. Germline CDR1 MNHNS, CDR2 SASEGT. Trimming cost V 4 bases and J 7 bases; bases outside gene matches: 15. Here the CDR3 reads CASSVSYRTGGAGNEQFF. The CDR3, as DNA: TGTGCCAGCAGTGTCAGCTATAGGACAGGGGGCGCGGGGAATGAGCAGTTCTTC.

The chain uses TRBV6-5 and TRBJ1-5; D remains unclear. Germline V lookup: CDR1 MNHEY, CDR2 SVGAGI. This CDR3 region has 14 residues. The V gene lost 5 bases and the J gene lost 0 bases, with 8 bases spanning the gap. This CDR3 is CASSPRISNQPQHF. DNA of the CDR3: TGTGCCAGCAGTCCCCGCATTAGCAATCAGCCCCAGCATTTT.

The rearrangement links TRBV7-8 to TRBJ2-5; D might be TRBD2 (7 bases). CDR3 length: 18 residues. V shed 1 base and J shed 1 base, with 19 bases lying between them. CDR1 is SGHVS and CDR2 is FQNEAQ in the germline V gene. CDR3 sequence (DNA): TGTGCCAGCAGCTTAGTAGGGGGGGCGGGCGCAGGCCAAGAGACCCAGTACTTC. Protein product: CASSLVGGAGAGQETQYF.

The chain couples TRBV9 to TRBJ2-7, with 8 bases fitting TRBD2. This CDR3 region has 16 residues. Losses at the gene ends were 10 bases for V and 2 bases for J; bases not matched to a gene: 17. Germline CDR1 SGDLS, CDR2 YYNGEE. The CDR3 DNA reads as TGTGCCCGCCGCGACGGGGGGGGCCGGTCCCCCTACGAGCAGTACTTC. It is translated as CARRDGGGRSPYEQYF.

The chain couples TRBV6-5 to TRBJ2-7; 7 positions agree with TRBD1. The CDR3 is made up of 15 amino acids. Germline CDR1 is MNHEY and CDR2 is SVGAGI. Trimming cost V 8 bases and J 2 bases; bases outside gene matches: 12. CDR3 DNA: TGTGCCAGCTCAACCGGGACAGTCACTACCTACGAGCAGTACTTC. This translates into CASSTGTVTTYEQYF.

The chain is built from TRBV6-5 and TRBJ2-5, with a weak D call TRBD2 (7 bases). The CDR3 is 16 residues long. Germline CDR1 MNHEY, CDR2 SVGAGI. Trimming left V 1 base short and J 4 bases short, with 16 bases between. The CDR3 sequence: CASSYYGGQRGETQYF. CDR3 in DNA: TGTGCCAGCAGTTACTACGGGGGGCAAAGGGGAGAGACCCAGTACTTC.

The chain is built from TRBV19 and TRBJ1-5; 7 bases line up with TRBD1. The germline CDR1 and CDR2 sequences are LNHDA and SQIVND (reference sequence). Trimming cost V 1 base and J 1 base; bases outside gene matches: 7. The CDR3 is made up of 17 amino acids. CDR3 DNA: TGTGCCAGTAGTATAGGGGGACGACAGGGAAGCAATCAGCCCCAGCATTTT. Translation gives CASSIGGRQGSNQPQHF.

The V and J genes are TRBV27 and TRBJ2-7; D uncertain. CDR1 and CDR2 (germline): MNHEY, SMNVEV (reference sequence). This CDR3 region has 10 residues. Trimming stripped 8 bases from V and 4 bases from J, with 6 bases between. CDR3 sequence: CASGDYEQYF. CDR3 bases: TGTGCCAGCGGGGATTACGAGCAGTACTTC.

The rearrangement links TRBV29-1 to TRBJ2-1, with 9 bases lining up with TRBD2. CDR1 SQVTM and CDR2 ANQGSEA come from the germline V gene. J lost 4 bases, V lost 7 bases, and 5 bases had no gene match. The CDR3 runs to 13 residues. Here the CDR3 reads CSAGLARYNEQFF. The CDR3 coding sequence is TGCAGCGCTGGACTAGCGCGATACAATGAGCAGTTCTTC.

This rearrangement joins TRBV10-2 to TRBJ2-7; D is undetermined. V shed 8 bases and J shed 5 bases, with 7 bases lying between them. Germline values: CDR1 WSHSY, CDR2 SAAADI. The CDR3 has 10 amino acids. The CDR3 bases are TGCGCCAGCGGTAGGCACGAGCAGTACTTC. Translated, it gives CASGRHEQYF.

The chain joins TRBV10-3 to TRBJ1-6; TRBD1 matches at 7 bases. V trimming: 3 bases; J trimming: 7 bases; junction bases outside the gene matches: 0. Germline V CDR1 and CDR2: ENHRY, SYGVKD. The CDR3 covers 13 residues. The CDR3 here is CAISEQGNSPLHF. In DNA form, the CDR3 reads TGTGCCATCAGTGAACAGGGGAATTCACCCCTCCACTTT.

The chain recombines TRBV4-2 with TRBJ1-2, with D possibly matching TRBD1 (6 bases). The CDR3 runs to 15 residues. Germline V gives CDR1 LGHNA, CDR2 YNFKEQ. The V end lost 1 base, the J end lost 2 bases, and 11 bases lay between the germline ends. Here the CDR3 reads CASSQVNRVNYGYTF. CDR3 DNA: TGTGCCAGCAGCCAAGTAAACAGGGTCAACTATGGCTACACCTTC.